A selection of T cell receptor beta chains follows, all from one sample in a study of CD8+ T cells in alopecia areata. Assay: immunoSEQ multiplex PCR; the TCRdb copy retains only in-frame clones and omits some. Altogether some 4,300 clones are present, about two thirds being singletons, with the ten largest covering about 20%. The sequenced sample was skin. The source of these receptors is a human donor in good health. CDR3s include the opening cysteine and the closing phenylalanine or tryptophan. The D gene is left open where the match is weak. The size field is filled for only some rows; it gives once, few, many or a size class.

size: few
V: TRBV15
J: TRBJ2-1
D: -
CDR3: CATSSVPGEQFF
DNA: TGTGCCACCAGCAGTGTCCCGGGTGAGCAGTTCTTC

size: -
V: TRBV7-2
J: TRBJ2-7
D: -
CDR3: CASSLQGRAYEQYF
DNA: TGTGCCAGCAGCTTACAGGGGCGGGCCTACGAGCAGTACTTC

size: -
V: TRBV27
J: TRBJ2-7
D: -
CDR3: CASSLRGNEQYF
DNA: TGTGCCAGCAGTTTAAGGGGAAACGAGCAGTACTTC

size: -
V: TRBV4-1
J: TRBJ1-6
D: -
CDR3: CASSAQVISYNSPLHF
DNA: TGCGCCAGCAGCGCGCAAGTTATCTCCTATAATTCACCCCTCCACTTT

size: once
V: TRBV29-1
J: TRBJ2-3
D: TRBD1
CDR3: CSVWGTGLSTDTQYF
DNA: TGCAGCGTTTGGGGGACAGGGCTTAGCACAGATACGCAGTATTTT

size: -
V: TRBV11-1
J: TRBJ2-7
D: TRBD2
CDR3: CASSFAQRLAGEIHEQYF
DNA: TGTGCCAGCAGCTTCGCTCAAAGACTAGCGGGAGAAATCCACGAGCAGTACTTC

size: -
V: TRBV11-1
J: TRBJ2-1
D: -
CDR3: CASSLDGQDLTRNNEQFF
DNA: TGTGCCAGCAGCTTAGATGGGCAGGACCTTACTAGAAACAATGAGCAGTTCTTC

size: few
V: TRBV6-5
J: TRBJ2-7
D: -
CDR3: CASSPLDRIEQYF
DNA: TGTGCCAGCAGCCCCCTAGACAGGATTGAGCAGTACTTC

size: -
V: TRBV29-1
J: TRBJ2-7
D: -
CDR3: CSVETGNTYEQYF
DNA: TGCAGCGTTGAAACGGGAAACACCTACGAGCAGTACTTC

size: -
V: TRBV7-2
J: TRBJ1-5
D: -
CDR3: CASSFFVGFQPQHF
DNA: TGTGCCAGCAGCTTTTTTGTAGGGTTCCAGCCCCAGCATTTT

size: -
V: TRBV11-1
J: TRBJ2-2
D: -
CDR3: CASSLRPPGIANTGELFF
DNA: TGTGCCAGCAGCTTAAGGCCGCCGGGGATCGCGAACACCGGGGAGCTGTTTTTT

size: -
V: TRBV7-2
J: TRBJ2-7
D: TRBD2
CDR3: CASARSSGFYEQYF
DNA: TGTGCCAGCGCGCGGTCTAGCGGGTTCTACGAGCAGTACTTC

size: few
V: TRBV15
J: TRBJ1-5
D: TRBD1
CDR3: CATSRPSNTGVSNQPQHF
DNA: TGTGCCACCAGCAGACCGAGTAATACAGGGGTCAGCAATCAGCCCCAGCATTTT

size: few
V: TRBV6-6
J: TRBJ2-7
D: -
CDR3: CASSYSPRNPYEQYF
DNA: TGTGCCAGCAGTTACTCGCCCAGGAACCCCTACGAGCAGTACTTC

size: -
V: TRBV6-1
J: TRBJ2-7
D: -
CDR3: CASKGNLGTYYEQYF
DNA: TGTGCCAGCAAGGGCAACTTGGGAACCTACTACGAGCAGTACTTC

size: -
V: TRBV5-1
J: TRBJ1-1
D: TRBD1
CDR3: CASSTSDRGTEAFF
DNA: TGCGCCAGCAGCACCTCGGACAGGGGCACTGAAGCTTTCTTT

size: -
V: TRBV11-2
J: TRBJ2-1
D: TRBD2
CDR3: CASSLDSLASGSREQFF
DNA: TGTGCCAGCAGCTTAGATTCTCTGGCTAGCGGGAGTCGAGAGCAGTTCTTC

size: -
V: TRBV28
J: TRBJ2-1
D: -
CDR3: CASREYPSSYNEQFF
DNA: TGTGCCAGCAGAGAGTACCCGAGCTCCTACAATGAGCAGTTCTTC

size: few
V: TRBV9
J: TRBJ1-3
D: TRBD1
CDR3: CASSPRQGHTIYF
DNA: TGTGCCAGCAGCCCCAGACAGGGACACACCATATATTTT

size: -
V: TRBV19
J: TRBJ2-1
D: TRBD2
CDR3: CASSPAPPSGRAFYEQFF
DNA: TGTGCCAGTAGTCCTGCCCCTCCTAGCGGGAGGGCCTTTTATGAGCAGTTCTTC

size: -
V: TRBV5-4
J: TRBJ2-3
D: -
CDR3: CAGSFMSGNTGTDTQYF
DNA: TGTGCCGGCAGCTTCATGTCCGGCAACACAGGGACAGATACGCAGTATTTT

size: once
V: TRBV28
J: TRBJ1-5
D: -
CDR3: CASSLRGAYNQPQHF
DNA: TGTGCCAGCAGTTTAAGGGGGGCGTATAATCAGCCCCAGCATTTT

size: -
V: TRBV7-7
J: TRBJ2-7
D: TRBD1
CDR3: CASSRGAGGEYEQYF
DNA: TGTGCTAGCAGCCGAGGGGCAGGGGGCGAGTACGAGCAGTACTTC

size: -
V: TRBV11-1
J: TRBJ2-7
D: -
CDR3: CASSFLKGPPVGEQYF
DNA: TGTGCCAGCAGCTTTCTAAAGGGACCCCCCGTCGGCGAGCAGTACTTC

size: -
V: TRBV20-1
J: TRBJ2-3
D: -
CDR3: CSAPLADTQYF
DNA: TGCAGTGCCCCACTAGCAGATACGCAGTATTTT

size: -
V: TRBV29-1
J: TRBJ2-6
D: -
CDR3: CSVWFSGANVLTF
DNA: TGCAGCGTGTGGTTCTCTGGGGCCAACGTCCTGACTTTC

size: few
V: TRBV6-6
J: TRBJ2-7
D: -
CDR3: CASSREEQYF
DNA: TGTGCCAGCAGTCGGGAGGAGCAGTACTTC

size: few
V: TRBV19
J: TRBJ1-1
D: TRBD1
CDR3: CASRRDRGREAFF
DNA: TGTGCCAGTCGCCGGGACAGGGGGCGAGAGGCTTTCTTT

size: -
V: TRBV7-6
J: TRBJ2-7
D: -
CDR3: CASRADRSSYEQYF
DNA: TGTGCCAGCAGGGCCGACAGGAGCTCCTACGAGCAGTACTTC

size: -
V: TRBV28
J: TRBJ1-6
D: -
CDR3: CASSLFLAVNSPLHF
DNA: TGTGCCAGCAGTTTATTCCTAGCAGTCAATTCACCCCTCCACTTT

size: -
V: TRBV6-5
J: TRBJ1-1
D: -
CDR3: CASSYSAGKAFF
DNA: TGTGCCAGCAGTTACTCAGCAGGGAAAGCTTTCTTT

size: -
V: TRBV5-6
J: TRBJ2-2
D: -
CDR3: CASSPGQAANTGELFF
DNA: TGTGCCAGCAGCCCGGGCCAGGCTGCGAACACCGGGGAGCTGTTTTTT

size: -
V: TRBV2
J: TRBJ2-1
D: TRBD1
CDR3: CASRFGQGANNEQFF
DNA: TGTGCCAGCAGGTTCGGACAGGGGGCAAACAATGAGCAGTTCTTC

size: -
V: TRBV2
J: TRBJ2-7
D: -
CDR3: CASSYSIRVQYF
DNA: TGTGCCAGCAGCTATTCTATCCGGGTGCAGTACTTC

size: few
V: TRBV5-1
J: TRBJ1-5
D: -
CDR3: CASSLDRDQPQHF
DNA: TGCGCCAGCAGCTTGGACAGAGATCAGCCCCAGCATTTT

size: -
V: TRBV28
J: TRBJ2-7
D: TRBD2
CDR3: CASRAGLSSYEQYF
DNA: TGTGCCAGCAGAGCGGGACTGAGCTCCTACGAGCAGTACTTC

size: -
V: TRBV11-3
J: TRBJ2-5
D: -
CDR3: CASSLTIQETQYF
DNA: TGTGCCAGCAGCTTAACCATTCAAGAGACCCAGTACTTC

size: few
V: TRBV7-2
J: TRBJ1-2
D: -
CDR3: CASSLTPNYGYTF
DNA: TGTGCCAGCAGCCTGACACCTAACTATGGCTACACCTTC

size: -
V: TRBV13
J: TRBJ2-1
D: TRBD2
CDR3: CASSPTLGLAGGSSYNEQFF
DNA: TGTGCCAGCAGCCCCACTCTGGGACTAGCGGGAGGGAGCTCCTACAATGAGCAGTTCTTC

size: -
V: TRBV29-1
J: TRBJ2-3
D: -
CDR3: CSVVKSTDTQYF
DNA: TGCAGCGTGGTTAAAAGCACAGATACGCAGTATTTT

size: -
V: TRBV9
J: TRBJ2-7
D: -
CDR3: CASSPTIGALGSYEQYF
DNA: TGTGCCAGCAGCCCCACTATTGGGGCGTTGGGCTCCTACGAGCAGTACTTC

size: -
V: TRBV19
J: TRBJ2-5
D: TRBD2
CDR3: CASGVGLAVQETQYF
DNA: TGTGCCAGCGGAGTAGGACTAGCGGTCCAAGAGACCCAGTACTTC

size: -
V: TRBV27
J: TRBJ2-5
D: -
CDR3: CASSLGSGYETQYF
DNA: TGTGCCAGCAGTTTGGGCAGCGGTTATGAAACCCAGTACTTC

size: -
V: TRBV7-9
J: TRBJ1-1
D: -
CDR3: CASSLGSAGEETEAFF
DNA: TGTGCCAGCAGCTTAGGGTCCGCAGGGGAGGAGACTGAAGCTTTCTTT

size: -
V: TRBV6-6
J: TRBJ1-2
D: -
CDR3: CASSRDGYTF
DNA: TGTGCCAGCAGTCGGGATGGCTACACCTTC

size: -
V: TRBV19
J: TRBJ2-2
D: TRBD1
CDR3: CASSIPGQGNTGELFF
DNA: TGTGCCAGTAGTATCCCGGGACAGGGGAACACCGGGGAGCTGTTTTTT

size: -
V: TRBV7-9
J: TRBJ1-2
D: -
CDR3: CASSLGAGADHGYTF
DNA: TGTGCCAGCAGCTTAGGGGCAGGGGCGGACCATGGCTACACCTTC

size: once
V: TRBV28
J: TRBJ2-1
D: -
CDR3: CASSLISRVNEQFF
DNA: TGTGCCAGCAGTTTGATTAGCCGTGTGAATGAGCAGTTCTTC

size: -
V: TRBV30
J: TRBJ2-1
D: -
CDR3: CAWSVRGGVYFLSEQFF
DNA: TGTGCCTGGAGTGTACGAGGGGGGGTCTACTTTCTAAGTGAGCAGTTCTTC

size: -
V: TRBV2
J: TRBJ2-2
D: -
CDR3: CASSEIVTGELFF
DNA: TGTGCCAGCAGTGAAATAGTCACCGGGGAGCTGTTTTTT

size: -
V: TRBV28
J: TRBJ1-2
D: -
CDR3: CASSSAGRRLANGYTF
DNA: TGTGCCAGCAGTTCCGCTGGGAGACGGCTCGCCAATGGCTACACCTTC

size: -
V: TRBV5-5
J: TRBJ2-5
D: -
CDR3: CASLNNPRETQYF
DNA: TGTGCCAGCCTAAACAACCCCCGCGAGACCCAGTACTTC

size: -
V: TRBV7-9
J: TRBJ2-7
D: -
CDR3: CASSLQGSEQYF
DNA: TGTGCCAGCAGCTTACAGGGAAGCGAGCAGTACTTC

size: -
V: TRBV6-5
J: TRBJ2-7
D: -
CDR3: CASSYSFEGYEQYF
DNA: TGTGCCAGCAGTTACTCGTTTGAAGGCTACGAGCAGTACTTC

size: -
V: TRBV29-1
J: TRBJ1-2
D: -
CDR3: CSGGDSHNYGYTF
DNA: TGCAGCGGAGGAGACTCTCATAACTATGGCTACACCTTC

size: -
V: TRBV7-2
J: TRBJ2-7
D: -
CDR3: CASSLASSTPYEQYF
DNA: TGTGCCAGCAGCTTAGCGAGTTCGACACCCTACGAGCAGTACTTC

size: -
V: TRBV30
J: TRBJ2-3
D: TRBD2
CDR3: CAWSPSGTTDTQYF
DNA: TGTGCCTGGTCTCCTAGCGGGACGACAGATACGCAGTATTTT

size: -
V: TRBV7-9
J: TRBJ2-2
D: -
CDR3: CASSSFNAGELFF
DNA: TGTGCCAGCAGCTCCTTTAACGCCGGGGAGCTGTTTTTT

size: -
V: TRBV7-9
J: TRBJ1-6
D: -
CDR3: CASSLGQINSPLHF
DNA: TGTGCCAGCAGCTTAGGGCAGATAAATTCACCCCTCCACTTT